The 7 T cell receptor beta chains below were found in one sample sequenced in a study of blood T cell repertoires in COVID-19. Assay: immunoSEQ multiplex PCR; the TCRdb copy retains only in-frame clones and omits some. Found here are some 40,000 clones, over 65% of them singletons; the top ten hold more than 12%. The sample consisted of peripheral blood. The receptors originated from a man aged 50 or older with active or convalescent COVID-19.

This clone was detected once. CDR3: CASSGRDGVYF. DNA of the CDR3: TGTGCCAGCAGCGGGAGGGACGGGGTATATTTT. The chain employs TRBV9 and TRBJ1-3, with a weak D call TRBD1 (5 bases). The CDR3 length is 11 residues. Trimming removed 3 bases at V and 14 bases at J, with 12 bases between. CDR1 is SGDLS and CDR2 is YYNGEE in the germline V gene.

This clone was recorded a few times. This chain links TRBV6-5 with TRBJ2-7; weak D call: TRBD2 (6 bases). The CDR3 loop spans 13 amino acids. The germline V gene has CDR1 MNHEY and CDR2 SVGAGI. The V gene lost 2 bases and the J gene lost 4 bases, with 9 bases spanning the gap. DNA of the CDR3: TGTGCCAGCAGTTACCGGGGGACGTACGAGCAGTACTTC. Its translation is CASSYRGTYEQYF.

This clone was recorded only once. CDR3 DNA sequence: TGTGCCAGCAATACCGGCGGCAAGACCCAGTACTTC. Its protein is CASNTGGKTQYF. The V and J genes are TRBV5-4 and TRBJ2-5; D uncertain. Trimming took off 6 bases at V and 6 bases at J, with 12 bases between the two ends. This CDR3 comprises 12 residues. Germline CDR1 SGHNT, CDR2 YYREEE (reference sequence).

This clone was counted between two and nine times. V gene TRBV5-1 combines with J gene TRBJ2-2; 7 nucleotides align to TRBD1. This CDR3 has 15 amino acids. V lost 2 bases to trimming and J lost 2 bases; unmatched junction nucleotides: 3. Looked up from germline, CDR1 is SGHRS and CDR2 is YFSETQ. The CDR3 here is CASSLGTDNTGELFF. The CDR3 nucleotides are TGCGCCAGCAGCTTAGGGACAGATAACACCGGGGAGCTGTTTTTT.

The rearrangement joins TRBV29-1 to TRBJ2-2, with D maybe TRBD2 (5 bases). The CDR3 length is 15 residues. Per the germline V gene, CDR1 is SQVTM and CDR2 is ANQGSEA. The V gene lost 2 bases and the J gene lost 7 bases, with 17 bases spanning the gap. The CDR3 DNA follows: TGCAGCGTTGAAAGGCTCCCGGTGGGGAGCGGGGAGCTGTTTTTT. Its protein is CSVERLPVGSGELFF.

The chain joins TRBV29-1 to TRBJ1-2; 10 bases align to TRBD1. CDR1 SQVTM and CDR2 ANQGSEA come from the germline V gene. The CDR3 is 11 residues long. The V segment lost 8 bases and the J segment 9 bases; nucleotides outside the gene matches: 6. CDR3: CSTETGGSYTF. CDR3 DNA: TGCAGCACAGAGACAGGGGGCAGCTACACCTTC.

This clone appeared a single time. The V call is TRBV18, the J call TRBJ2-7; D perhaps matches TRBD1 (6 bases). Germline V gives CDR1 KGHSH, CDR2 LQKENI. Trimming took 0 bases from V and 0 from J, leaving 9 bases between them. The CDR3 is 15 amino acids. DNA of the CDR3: TGTGCCAGCTCACCACCGACAGGTCACTCCTACGAGCAGTACTTC. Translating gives CASSPPTGHSYEQYF.